Listed below are T cell receptor beta chains from one sample, sequenced in a study of cytomegalovirus exposure and HLA in healthy donors. Profiled with immunoSEQ multiplex PCR; TCRdb holds only in-frame clones, not every one. The sample includes about 170,000 clones, roughly 80% seen only once; the top ten take about 2.4%. Sequenced sample: PBMCs. All receptors come from a male donor in good health and CMV-seronegative. The CDR3 runs from the conserved cysteine through the conserved F or W. A D gene is named only where the DNA matches it firmly. The listing skips clone size in some rows; elsewhere it reads once, few, many or a size class.

size	J	D	V	CDR3	DNA
-	TRBJ2-1	-	TRBV9	CASSVEWGVTYNEQFF	TGTGCCAGCAGCGTAGAGTGGGGGGTTACCTACAATGAGCAGTTCTTC
-	TRBJ2-7	TRBD2	TRBV5-8	CASSWGLAGEQYF	TGTGCCAGCAGCTGGGGACTAGCGGGCGAGCAGTACTTC
once	TRBJ2-1	-	TRBV10-3	CAISDGGDFLYNEQFF	TGTGCCATCAGTGATGGAGGTGATTTCCTCTACAATGAGCAGTTCTTC
-	TRBJ1-1	TRBD1	TRBV5-1	CASSLLGQGASDAFF	TGCGCCAGCAGCTTGTTGGGACAGGGGGCTTCTGACGCTTTCTTT
once	TRBJ2-7	-	TRBV19	CASSTNRAYEQYF	TGTGCCAGTAGTACAAACAGGGCCTACGAGCAGTACTTC
-	TRBJ2-5	TRBD1	TRBV12-5	CASGLGGGQGQETQYF	TGTGCTAGTGGTTTGGGTGGGGGACAGGGCCAAGAGACCCAGTACTTC
-	TRBJ1-2	-	TRBV5-4	CASSPGELRYGYTF	TGTGCCAGCAGTCCAGGGGAATTGAGGTATGGCTACACCTTC
many	TRBJ2-5	TRBD1	TRBV2	CASGGTGKETQYF	TGTGCCAGCGGTGGGACAGGGAAGGAGACCCAGTACTTC
-	TRBJ2-1	TRBD2	TRBV15	CATSRESGGFNEQFF	TGTGCCACCAGCAGAGAATCGGGAGGCTTCAATGAGCAGTTCTTC
-	TRBJ2-3	-	TRBV28	CASRASGTDTQYF	TGTGCCAGCCGGGCTAGCGGCACAGATACGCAGTATTTT
-	TRBJ2-7	TRBD1	TRBV7-2	CASSPMDRPRSYEQYF	TGTGCCAGCAGCCCAATGGACAGGCCAAGGTCCTACGAGCAGTACTTC
-	TRBJ2-5	TRBD2	TRBV19	CASSVGLASQTQYF	TGTGCCAGTAGTGTGGGACTAGCGTCCCAGACCCAGTACTTC
-	TRBJ2-5	-	TRBV7-2	CASSLVRTNQETQYF	TGTGCCAGCAGCTTAGTCCGGACTAACCAAGAGACCCAGTACTTC
-	TRBJ2-5	-	TRBV7-9	CASSLGGYEETQYF	TGTGCCAGCAGCTTAGGCGGGTATGAAGAGACCCAGTACTTC
-	TRBJ2-2	-	TRBV6-5	CASSSLSGTGELFF	TGTGCCAGCAGTTCCTTGAGTGGCACCGGGGAGCTGTTTTTT
-	TRBJ2-4	-	TRBV28	CASSLFLVSGQYF	TGTGCCAGCAGTTTATTTCTGGTCAGCGGGCAGTACTTC
once	TRBJ2-3	-	TRBV7-6	CASSANLGDTQYF	TGTGCCAGCAGCGCCAACCTCGGGGATACGCAGTATTTT
few	TRBJ1-5	TRBD1	TRBV15	CATGTGLQPQHF	TGTGCCACCGGGACAGGGCTGCAGCCCCAGCATTTT
few	TRBJ1-6	-	TRBV2	CASSGVGGYNSPLHF	TGTGCCAGCAGTGGGGTGGGGGGTTATAATTCACCCCTCCACTTT
few	TRBJ2-2	TRBD2	TRBV5-4	CASSSLAGGGTGELFF	TGTGCCAGCAGCTCGCTAGCGGGAGGTGGAACCGGGGAGCTGTTTTTT
-	TRBJ2-5	TRBD1	TRBV19	CASSISPLGQGGIETQYF	TGTGCCAGTAGTATTTCCCCCCTGGGACAGGGTGGTATCGAGACCCAGTACTTC
-	TRBJ2-6	TRBD1	TRBV5-1	CASSSWTGGSSGANVLTF	TGCGCCAGCAGCTCTTGGACAGGGGGGAGCTCTGGGGCCAACGTCCTGACTTTC
once	TRBJ2-2	-	TRBV6-4	CASSAVRTEIAGELFF	TGTGCCAGCAGTGCCGTACGGACAGAGATAGCCGGGGAGCTGTTTTTT
-	TRBJ2-5	TRBD1	TRBV27	CASSPLTGTEQETQYF	TGTGCCAGCAGTCCCCTGACCGGGACAGAACAAGAGACCCAGTACTTC
-	TRBJ1-4	-	TRBV4-3	CASSQEVWRINEKLFF	TGCGCCAGCAGCCAAGAGGTCTGGCGGATTAATGAAAAACTGTTTTTT
-	TRBJ1-4	-	TRBV9	CASSVEGQANEKLFF	TGTGCCAGCAGCGTAGAGGGACAAGCTAATGAAAAACTGTTTTTT
-	TRBJ2-7	TRBD2	TRBV28	CASSTPGLAGGPSEQYF	TGTGCCAGCAGTACGCCGGGACTAGCGGGAGGGCCCTCCGAGCAGTACTTC
-	TRBJ2-2	-	TRBV6-6	CASSPILGGELFF	TGTGCCAGCAGTCCTATCCTTGGCGGGGAGCTGTTTTTT
few	TRBJ2-2	TRBD1	TRBV28	CASSFSQGAGGELFF	TGTGCCAGCAGTTTCTCACAGGGGGCGGGCGGGGAGCTGTTTTTT
-	TRBJ2-7	-	TRBV18	CASSRDGKNYEQYF	TGTGCCAGCTCACGTGACGGGAAAAACTACGAGCAGTACTTC